This T cell receptor beta chain was obtained from a study of OX40 agonist ivuxolimab in advanced cancers. Study background: Ivuxolimab, an antibody that agonizes OX40 (CD134), was administered to the patients.

Peripheral blood came from all dose cohorts at three timepoints. The germline V and J ends were trimmed by 4 bases and 11 bases, with 17 bases remaining between them. There are 13 residues in the CDR3. The germline V gene encodes CDR1 SNHLY and CDR2 FYNNEI. Produced via immunoSEQ multiplex PCR; TCRdb's table is partial and in-frame only. The sample has 94,000 or so clones, about 80% seen once. Overall study results and limits: Clonal expansion was among the lowest in partial responders at 0.1-3.0 mg/kg, especially CD8+.

Comments on this clone: Its antigen is unidentified.

This sequence originates from an adult with an advanced solid tumor such as melanoma, head and neck, liver or kidney cancer. J is TRBJ1-1 and V is TRBV2; possible D gene TRBD1, 6 bases. The starting material was CD4+ or CD8+ T cells sorted from blood, obtained in a trial of the OX40 agonist ivuxolimab. The CDR3 loop reads CASSGAGVEGAFF. The CDR3 coding sequence is TGTGCCAGCAGTGGGGCAGGGGTCGAAGGGGCTTTCTTT.